Presented here are 23 T cell receptor beta chains from one specimen sequenced in a study of T-cell memory formation after mild COVID-19. TCRdb processed the 5' RACE reads anew with MiXCR; each CDR3 protein has one entry. The repertoire includes under 300,000 distinct CDR3 sequences, 8% to 9% of them detected once, and about 20% sits in the top ten. Specimen: PBMCs or a T cell subset sorted from them (not recorded which). These receptors were obtained from a man between 18 and 29 years old who had mild COVID-19 (a few samples of this study predate the infection). Cell type and time point are not known.

This clonotype was recorded a few times. The genes are TRBV15 and TRBJ2-7, with a tentative D call TRBD2 (5 bases). Between the trimmed V and J ends, which lost 1 base and 0 bases, there was a span of 16 bases. Germline values: CDR1 LNHNV, CDR2 YYDKDF (reference sequence). The CDR3 length is 17 residues. The CDR3 nucleotides read TGTGCCACCAGCAGAGCGAACCCAGAGGGCAGCTCCTACGAGCAGTACTTC. Encoded protein: CATSRANPEGSSYEQYF.

The genes are TRBV30 and TRBJ1-5; D is unresolved. This CDR3 comprises 15 residues. Germline values: CDR1 GTSNPN, CDR2 SVGIG (reference sequence). V lost 0 bases to trimming and J lost 2 bases, with 11 bases between them. The CDR3 region has the DNA TGTGCCTGGAGTGTAGTCGGTAGGGGCAATCAGCCCCAGCATTTT. Its protein is CAWSVVGRGNQPQHF.

Details on this clonotype: This sequence may be a read error, since a much larger clone differs from it by one base. CDR3 in amino acids: CASSQADLGTASSYEQYF. Written as DNA, the CDR3 is TGCGCCAGCAGCCAAGCTGACTTGGGGACAGCAAGCTCCTACGAGCAGTACTTC. The chain combines TRBV4-3 with TRBJ2-7; 7 bases fit TRBD1. CDR3 length: 18 amino acids. After removal of 1 base from V and 0 bases from J, the junction contained 12 bases not matched to a gene. The germline gives CDR1 LGHNA, CDR2 YSLEER.

This clonotype has more than one count but fewer than ten. The CDR3 coding sequence is TGTGCCAGCAGTTTAGCAGGGACTAGCGGGGGGGCTTTAGCCTACAATGAGCAGTTCTTC. It is translated as CASSLAGTSGGALAYNEQFF. This chain links TRBV12-3 or TRBV12-4 with TRBJ2-1; 16 nucleotides match TRBD2. CDR3 length: 20 residues. Losses at the gene ends were 0 bases for V and 2 bases for J; bases not matched to a gene: 7.

A few counts support this clonotype. This chain uses TRBV6-5 with TRBJ2-3; a possible D gene is TRBD2 (5 bases). This CDR3 comprises 16 residues. Trimming shortened V by 5 bases and J by 2 bases, and 17 bases separated the two germline ends. In germline, CDR1 is MNHEY, CDR2 SVGAGI. The CDR3: CASSRDLHAFTDTQYF. In DNA form, the CDR3 reads TGTGCCAGCAGTCGGGATCTCCACGCCTTCACAGATACGCAGTATTTT.

The V and J genes are TRBV7-2 and TRBJ1-5, with 11 positions matching TRBD1. This CDR3 is built from 16 residues. J lost 3 bases, V lost 4 bases, and 5 bases had no gene match. Germline CDR1 and CDR2: SGHTA and FQGNSA. The CDR3 here is CASSSRTGGDNQPQHF. CDR3 DNA sequence: TGTGCCAGCAGCTCCAGGACAGGGGGCGACAATCAGCCCCAGCATTTT.

As DNA, the CDR3 is TGTGCCAGCACTCAACAGGGTCTCGAGACAGATACGCAGTATTTT. The encoded protein is CASTQQGLETDTQYF. This chain joins TRBV12-3 or TRBV12-4 and TRBJ2-3; a weak D match, TRBD1 (6 bases). V was clipped by 7 bases and J by 3 bases, with 17 bases between them. The CDR3 covers 15 residues.

Here the CDR3 DNA reads TGTGCCAGCAGTCCTAGCGGGGGGTTTTTCGAGCAGTACTTC. Translation gives CASSPSGGFFEQYF. This chain uses TRBV6-5 with TRBJ2-7, with TRBD2 matching 11 bases. The CDR3 is made up of 14 amino acids. J was trimmed by 6 bases and V by 5 bases; bases with no gene match: 6. Per germline, CDR1 MNHEY and CDR2 SVGAGI.

This clonotype was seen ten or more times. CDR3: CATSDPDGGNYGYTF. In DNA form, the CDR3 reads TGTGCCACCAGCGATCCGGACGGGGGGAACTATGGCTACACCTTC. V usage is TRBV15 and J usage is TRBJ1-2; a weak D match, TRBD1 (5 bases). With 5 bases removed from V and 2 bases from J, the gap between germline ends came to 15 bases. The CDR3 contains 15 residues. The V gene's germline CDR1 is LNHNV and CDR2 YYDKDF (reference sequence).

At least ten counts were recorded for this clonotype. V and J are TRBV12-3 or TRBV12-4 and TRBJ2-3; 7 nucleotides match TRBD2. The CDR3 is 18 amino acids. The trim removed 4 bases at V and 5 bases at J, leaving 18 bases unmatched. CDR3 sequence reads: CASSSFDPWGGTQDTQYF. CDR3 in DNA: TGTGCCAGCAGTTCTTTTGACCCTTGGGGGGGGACTCAAGATACGCAGTATTTT.

V gene TRBV30 combines with J gene TRBJ2-7; D is uncertain. This CDR3 region has 12 residues. Trimming stripped 8 bases from V and 0 bases from J, with 11 bases between. CDR1 and CDR2 from the germline V gene are GTSNPN and SVGIG (reference sequence). CDR3 coding DNA: TGTGCCAGGGCTACGTCCTCCTACGAGCAGTACTTC. Protein: CARATSSYEQYF.

The chain combines TRBV7-2 with TRBJ2-5, with 11 bases identical to TRBD2. J lost 4 bases, V lost 4 bases, and 14 bases had no gene match. The CDR3 contains 18 residues. CDR1 and CDR2 (germline): SGHTA, FQGNSA. The DNA of the CDR3 is TGTGCCAGCAGCTCACCCGGGCGTAGCGGGGGGGCCGGAGAGACCCAGTACTTC. It encodes CASSSPGRSGGAGETQYF.

This rearrangement joins TRBV30 to TRBJ2-3; 8 bases are shared with TRBD2. Germline assignment: CDR1 GTSNPN and CDR2 SVGIG (reference sequence). The CDR3 loop spans 15 amino acids. Losses at the gene ends were 0 bases for V and 0 bases for J; bases not matched to a gene: 2. Here the CDR3 reads CAWSVSGGSTDTQYF. The CDR3, as DNA: TGTGCCTGGAGTGTAAGCGGGGGTAGCACAGATACGCAGTATTTT.

This clonotype was observed a handful of times. V gene TRBV7-9 combines with J gene TRBJ1-5, with no clear D. V lost 8 bases and J 3 bases, leaving 8 bases between the germline ends. This CDR3 has 12 residues. Looked up from germline, CDR1 is SEHNR and CDR2 is FQNEAQ (reference sequence). The CDR3 region is CASGQINQPQHF. The CDR3 DNA reads TGTGCCAGCGGGCAGATCAATCAGCCCCAGCATTTT.

This clonotype was observed a handful of times. This chain uses TRBV4-1 with TRBJ1-1; the D gene is possibly TRBD1 (6 bases). The V and J ends lost 1 base and 6 bases respectively, with 21 bases between them. The CDR3 loop spans 17 amino acids. The germline V gene has CDR1 MGHRA and CDR2 YSYEKL. CDR3 nucleotides: TGCGCCAGCAGCCAAGTGCCACCGGGGGGGGGGCCCCCTGAAGCTTTCTTT. This codes for CASSQVPPGGGPPEAFF.

At least ten counts were recorded for this clonotype. The chain employs TRBV24-1 and TRBJ2-1; 7 nucleotides align to TRBD2. Germline V lookup: CDR1 KGHDR, CDR2 SFDVKD. The CDR3 covers 16 residues. V lost 4 bases and J lost 4; bases outside the gene matches: 9. In DNA form, the CDR3 reads TGTGCCACCAGTGAGCCTTCCGCGGGGGTTTACAATGAGCAGTTCTTC. Translating gives CATSEPSAGVYNEQFF.

This clonotype was detected many times. The chain is built from TRBV5-1 and TRBJ2-1, with 8 positions matching TRBD2. The CDR3 runs to 14 residues. The junction had 12 bases not matched to a gene; V was cut back by 7 bases and J by 9 bases. Germline V gives CDR1 SGHRS, CDR2 YFSETQ. CDR3 nucleotides: TGCGCCAGCGAGTTATTAGCGGGGCGGAGTGAGCAGTTCTTC. Translation: CASELLAGRSEQFF.

In nucleotides, the CDR3 is TGTGCCAGCAGACCGGGACTGCGGGCAGATACGCAGTATTTT. This encodes CASRPGLRADTQYF. This chain connects TRBV27 to TRBJ2-3; the D gene is possibly TRBD2 (6 bases). The CDR3 is 14 residues long. The V and J ends lost 6 bases and 4 bases respectively, with 14 bases between them. Germline CDR1 MNHEY, CDR2 SMNVEV (reference sequence).

This clonotype was seen many times. CDR3 DNA: TGCGCCAGCAGCTTGGGGCGAACCACAGATACGCAGTATTTT. As protein: CASSLGRTTDTQYF. The chain employs TRBV5-1 and TRBJ2-3; D is unclear. Germline CDR1 reads SGHRS; CDR2 reads YFSETQ. The V end lost 0 bases, the J end lost 2 bases, and 7 bases lay between the germline ends. The CDR3 contains 14 residues.

The chain joins TRBV12-3 or TRBV12-4 to TRBJ2-7; 8 bases are shared with TRBD1. V shed 3 bases and J 6 bases; nucleotides not matched to a gene: 4. The CDR3 covers 13 residues. The CDR3 DNA is TGTGCCAGCAGTTTGGACAGGGTGGCCGAGCAGTACTTC. This gives the protein CASSLDRVAEQYF.

V and J are TRBV11-2 and TRBJ2-3, with a possible D match to TRBD2 (6 bases). Trimming took off 5 bases at V and 4 bases at J, with 10 bases between the two ends. The CDR3 contains 13 residues. CDR1 SGHAT and CDR2 FQNNGV come from the germline V gene. CDR3: CASSPWGADTQYF. Here the CDR3 DNA reads TGTGCCAGCAGCCCTTGGGGGGCAGATACGCAGTATTTT.

V gene TRBV7-9 combines with J gene TRBJ2-5; 7 bases are a match to TRBD1. Per germline, CDR1 SEHNR and CDR2 FQNEAQ (reference sequence). Trimming cost V 6 bases and J 5 bases; bases outside gene matches: 15. This CDR3 contains 16 residues. CDR3: CASSLSGAGGIETQYF. The CDR3 nucleotides are TGTGCCAGCAGTCTTTCAGGGGCAGGGGGAATTGAGACCCAGTACTTC.

The CDR3 spells CSVGQLNTGELFF. The CDR3 DNA sequence: TGCAGCGTGGGACAACTGAACACCGGGGAGCTGTTTTTT. The rearrangement links TRBV29-1 to TRBJ2-2; the D gene is possibly TRBD1 (6 bases). Trimming removed 6 bases from V and 1 base from J, with 9 bases in between. The CDR3 is 13 amino acids. Germline V lookup: CDR1 SQVTM, CDR2 ANQGSEA.